This T cell receptor beta chain was observed in a study of early stage breast cancer tumors. The wider study: ER+/PR+/HER2- status applied to about 70% of the 16 invasive breast tumors.

Note on this clone: The antigen is not known.

General study findings and limits: Compared with adjacent normal breast, tumors showed about 2.5-fold denser, more clonal T cells.

Each sample had two DNA replicates, around 0.45 ug blood or about 1.5 ug tissue. Generated by immunoSEQ multiplex PCR, the TCRdb table keeps only in-frame clones and is missing some. The sample contains under 35,000 clones, 84% of which appear only once. Source material: blood. This TCR was sampled from a person aged 45 to 60 with breast cancer.

The CDR3 region has the DNA TGTGCCAGCTCACGGGACAACGGAGACTATGGCTACACCTTC. Translating gives CASSRDNGDYGYTF. This chain joins TRBV18 and TRBJ1-2; tentative D call: TRBD1 (6 bases). With 4 bases removed from V and 3 bases from J, the gap between germline ends came to 12 bases. CDR1 and CDR2 (germline): KGHSH, LQKENI. This CDR3 has 14 residues. Complete variable domain (other parts from reference TRBV18 and TRBJ1-2): NAGVMQNPRHLVRRRGQEARLRCSPMKGHSHVYWYRQLPEEGLKFMVYLQKENIIDESGMPKERFSAEFPKEGPSILRIQQVVRGDSAAYFCASSRDNGDYGYTFGSGTRLTVV.